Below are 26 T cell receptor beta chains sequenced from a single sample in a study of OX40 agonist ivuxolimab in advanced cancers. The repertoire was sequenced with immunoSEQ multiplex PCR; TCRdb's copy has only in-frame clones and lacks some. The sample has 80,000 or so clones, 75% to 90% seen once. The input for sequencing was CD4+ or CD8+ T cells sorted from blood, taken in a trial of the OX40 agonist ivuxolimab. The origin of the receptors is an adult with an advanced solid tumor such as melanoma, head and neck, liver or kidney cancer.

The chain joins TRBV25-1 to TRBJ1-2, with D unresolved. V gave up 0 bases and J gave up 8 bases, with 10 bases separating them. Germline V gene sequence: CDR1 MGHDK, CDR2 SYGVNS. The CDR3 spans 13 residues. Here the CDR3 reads CASSEYAGWGYTF. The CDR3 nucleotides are TGTGCCAGCAGTGAATACGCGGGCTGGGGCTACACCTTC.

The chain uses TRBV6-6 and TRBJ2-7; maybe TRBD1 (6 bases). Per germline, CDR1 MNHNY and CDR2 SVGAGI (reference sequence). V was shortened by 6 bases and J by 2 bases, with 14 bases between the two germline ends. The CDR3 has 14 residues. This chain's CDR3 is CASSRLTGTYEQYF. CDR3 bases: TGTGCCAGCAGCCGACTTACAGGGACCTACGAGCAGTACTTC.

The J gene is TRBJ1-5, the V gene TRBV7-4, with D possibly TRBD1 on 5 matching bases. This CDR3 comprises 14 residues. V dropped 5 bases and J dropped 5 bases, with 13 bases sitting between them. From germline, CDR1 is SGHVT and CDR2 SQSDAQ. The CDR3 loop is CASSQGGGYQPQHF. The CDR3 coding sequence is TGTGCCAGCAGCCAGGGTGGGGGGTATCAGCCCCAGCATTTT.

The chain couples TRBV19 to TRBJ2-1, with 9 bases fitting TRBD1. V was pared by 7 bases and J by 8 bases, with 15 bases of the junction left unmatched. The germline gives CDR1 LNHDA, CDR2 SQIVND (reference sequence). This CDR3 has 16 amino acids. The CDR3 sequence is CASIRTGTGHLDEQFF. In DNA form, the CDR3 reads TGTGCCAGTATTAGAACCGGGACAGGGCATTTGGATGAGCAGTTCTTC.

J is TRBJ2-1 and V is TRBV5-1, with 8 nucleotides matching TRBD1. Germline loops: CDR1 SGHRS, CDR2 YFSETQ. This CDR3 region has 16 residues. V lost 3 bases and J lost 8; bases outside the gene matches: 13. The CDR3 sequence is CASSWTGSRVTDEQFF. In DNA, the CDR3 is TGCGCCAGCAGCTGGACAGGGTCTAGAGTTACCGATGAGCAGTTCTTC.

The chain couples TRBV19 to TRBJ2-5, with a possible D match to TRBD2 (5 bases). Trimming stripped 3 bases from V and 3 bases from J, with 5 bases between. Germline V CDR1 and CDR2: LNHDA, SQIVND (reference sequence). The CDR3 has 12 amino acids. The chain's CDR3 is CASSMREETQYF. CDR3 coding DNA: TGTGCCAGTAGTATGCGGGAAGAGACCCAGTACTTC.

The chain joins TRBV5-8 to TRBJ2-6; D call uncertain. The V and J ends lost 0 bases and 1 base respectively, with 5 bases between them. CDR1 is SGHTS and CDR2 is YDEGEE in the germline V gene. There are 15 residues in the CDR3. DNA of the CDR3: TGTGCCAGCAGCTTGGAAGGGTCTGGGGCCAACGTCCTGACTTTC. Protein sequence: CASSLEGSGANVLTF.

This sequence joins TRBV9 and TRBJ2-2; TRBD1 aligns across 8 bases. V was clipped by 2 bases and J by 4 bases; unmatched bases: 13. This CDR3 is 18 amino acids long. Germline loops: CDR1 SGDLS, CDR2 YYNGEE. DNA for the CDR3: TGTGCCAGCAGCGTTAACCCGTGGACAGGGACCAGCACCGGGGAGCTGTTTTTT. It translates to CASSVNPWTGTSTGELFF.

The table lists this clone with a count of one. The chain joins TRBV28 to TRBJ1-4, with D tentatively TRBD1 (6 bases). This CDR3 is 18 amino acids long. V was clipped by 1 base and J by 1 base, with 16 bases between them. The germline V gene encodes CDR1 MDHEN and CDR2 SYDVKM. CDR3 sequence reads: CASSLSLSWGQTNEKLFF. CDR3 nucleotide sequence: TGTGCCAGCAGTTTATCTCTGTCCTGGGGACAAACTAATGAAAAACTGTTTTTT.

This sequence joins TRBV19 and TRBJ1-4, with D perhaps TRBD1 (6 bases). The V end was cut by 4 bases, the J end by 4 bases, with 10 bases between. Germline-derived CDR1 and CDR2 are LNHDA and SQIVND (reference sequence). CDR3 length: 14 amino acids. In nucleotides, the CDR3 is TGTGCCAGTAGTAACGACAGGCGTAATGAAAAACTGTTTTTT. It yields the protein CASSNDRRNEKLFF.

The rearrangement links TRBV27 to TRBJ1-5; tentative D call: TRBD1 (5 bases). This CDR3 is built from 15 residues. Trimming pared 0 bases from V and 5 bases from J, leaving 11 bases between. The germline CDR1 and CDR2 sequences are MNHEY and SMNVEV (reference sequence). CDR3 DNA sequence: TGTGCCAGCAGTTTATCGAAGCAGGGCGATCAGCCCCAGCATTTT. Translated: CASSLSKQGDQPQHF.

CDR3 in amino acids: CASSDPGRGYTF. DNA of the CDR3: TGTGCCAGCAGTGATCCAGGGCGAGGCTACACCTTC. The chain joins TRBV25-1 to TRBJ1-2; the D gene is possibly TRBD1 (5 bases). Trimming cost V 3 bases and J 8 bases, with 10 bases left between them. Germline V lookup: CDR1 MGHDK, CDR2 SYGVNS. The CDR3 is made up of 12 amino acids.

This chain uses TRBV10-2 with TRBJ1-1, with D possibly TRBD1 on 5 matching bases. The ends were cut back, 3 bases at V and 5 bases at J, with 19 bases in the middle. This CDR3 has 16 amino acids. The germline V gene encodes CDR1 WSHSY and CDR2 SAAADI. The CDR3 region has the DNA TGCGCCAGCAGTGACCTGGGCCAGGGTCGGTGGACTGAAGCTTTCTTT. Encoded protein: CASSDLGQGRWTEAFF.

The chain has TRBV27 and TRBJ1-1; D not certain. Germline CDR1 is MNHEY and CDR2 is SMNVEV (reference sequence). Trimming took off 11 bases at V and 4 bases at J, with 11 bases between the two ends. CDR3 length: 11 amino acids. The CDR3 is CAGLVSTEAFF. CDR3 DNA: TGTGCCGGATTAGTTAGCACTGAAGCTTTCTTT.

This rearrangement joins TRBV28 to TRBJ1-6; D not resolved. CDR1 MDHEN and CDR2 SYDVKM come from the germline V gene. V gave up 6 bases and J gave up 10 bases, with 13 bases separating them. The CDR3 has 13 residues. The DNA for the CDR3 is TGTGCCAGCAGCCCACCCTCTTGGTCACCCCTCCACTTT. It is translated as CASSPPSWSPLHF.

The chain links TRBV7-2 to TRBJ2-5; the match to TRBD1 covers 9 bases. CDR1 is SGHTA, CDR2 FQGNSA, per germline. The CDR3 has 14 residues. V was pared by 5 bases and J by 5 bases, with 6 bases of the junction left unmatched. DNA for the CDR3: TGTGCCAGCAGCGCACAGGGGGCATCGGAGACCCAGTACTTC. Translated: CASSAQGASETQYF.

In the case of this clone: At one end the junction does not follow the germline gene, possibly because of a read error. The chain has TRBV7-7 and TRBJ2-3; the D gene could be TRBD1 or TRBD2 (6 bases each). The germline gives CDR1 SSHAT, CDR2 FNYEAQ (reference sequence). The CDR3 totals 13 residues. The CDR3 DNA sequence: TGTGCTAGCAGCCTTCTAGGGGGGGATACGCAGTATTTT. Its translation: CASSLLGGDTQYF.

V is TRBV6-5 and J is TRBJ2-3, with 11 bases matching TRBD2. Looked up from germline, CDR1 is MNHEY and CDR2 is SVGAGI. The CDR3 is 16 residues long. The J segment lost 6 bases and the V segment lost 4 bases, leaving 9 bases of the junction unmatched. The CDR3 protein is CASSSHSGGAGDTQYF. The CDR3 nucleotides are TGTGCCAGCAGTTCCCATAGCGGGGGGGCAGGGGATACGCAGTATTTT.

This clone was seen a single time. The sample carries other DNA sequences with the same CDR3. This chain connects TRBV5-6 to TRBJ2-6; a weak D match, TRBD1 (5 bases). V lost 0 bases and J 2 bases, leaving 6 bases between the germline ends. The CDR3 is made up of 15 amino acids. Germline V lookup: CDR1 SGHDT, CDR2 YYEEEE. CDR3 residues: CASSLEGTGANVLTF. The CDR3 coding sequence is TGTGCCAGCAGCTTGGAGGGGACTGGGGCCAACGTCCTGACTTTC.

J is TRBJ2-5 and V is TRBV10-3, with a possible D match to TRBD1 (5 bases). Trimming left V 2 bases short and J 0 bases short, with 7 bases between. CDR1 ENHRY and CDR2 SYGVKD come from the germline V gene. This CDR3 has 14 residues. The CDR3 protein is CAISEAGYQETQYF. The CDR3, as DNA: TGTGCCATCAGTGAGGCAGGGTACCAAGAGACCCAGTACTTC.

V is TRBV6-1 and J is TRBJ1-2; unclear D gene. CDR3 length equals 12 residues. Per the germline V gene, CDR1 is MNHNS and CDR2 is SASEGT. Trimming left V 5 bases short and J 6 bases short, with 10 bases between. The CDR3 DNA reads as TGTGCCAGCAGTAACCGGTCGCATGGCTACACCTTC. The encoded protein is CASSNRSHGYTF.

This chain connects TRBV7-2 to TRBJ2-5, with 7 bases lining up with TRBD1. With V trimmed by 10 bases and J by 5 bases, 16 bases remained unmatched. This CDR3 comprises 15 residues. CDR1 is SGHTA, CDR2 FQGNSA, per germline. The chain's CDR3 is CATLSDPTGDETQYF. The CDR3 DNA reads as TGTGCCACCCTATCAGACCCCACAGGGGACGAGACCCAGTACTTC.

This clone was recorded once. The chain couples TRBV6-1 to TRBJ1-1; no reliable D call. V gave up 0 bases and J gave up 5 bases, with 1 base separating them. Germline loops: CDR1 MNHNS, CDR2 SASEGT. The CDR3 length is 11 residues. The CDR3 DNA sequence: TGTGCCAGCAGTGAAGCGACTGAAGCTTTCTTT. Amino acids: CASSEATEAFF.

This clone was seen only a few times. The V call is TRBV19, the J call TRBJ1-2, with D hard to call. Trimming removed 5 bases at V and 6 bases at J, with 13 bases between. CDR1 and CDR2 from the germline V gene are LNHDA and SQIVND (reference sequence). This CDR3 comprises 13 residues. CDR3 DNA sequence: TGTGCCAGTAGTTCTCTCCGGGCGGATGGCTACACCTTC. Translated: CASSSLRADGYTF. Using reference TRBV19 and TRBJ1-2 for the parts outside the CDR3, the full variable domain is DGGITQSPKYLFRKEGQNVTLSCEQNLNHDAMYWYRQDPGQGLRLIYYSQIVNDFQKGDIAEGYSVSREKKESFPLTVTSAQKNPTAFYLCASSSLRADGYTFGSGTRLTVV.

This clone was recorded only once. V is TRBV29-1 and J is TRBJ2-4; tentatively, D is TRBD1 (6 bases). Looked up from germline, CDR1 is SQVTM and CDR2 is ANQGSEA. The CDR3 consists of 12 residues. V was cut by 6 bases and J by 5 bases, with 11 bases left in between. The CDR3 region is CSVGQTQNIQYF. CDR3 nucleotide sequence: TGCAGCGTAGGACAGACTCAAAACATTCAGTACTTC.

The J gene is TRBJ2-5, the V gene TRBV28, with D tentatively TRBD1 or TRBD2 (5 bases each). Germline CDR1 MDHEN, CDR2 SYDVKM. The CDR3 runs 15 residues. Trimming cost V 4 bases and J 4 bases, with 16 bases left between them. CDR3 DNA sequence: TGTGCCAGCAGTTCGGGGACCGCAAGGAGAGAGACCCAGTACTTC. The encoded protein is CASSSGTARRETQYF.